This T cell receptor beta chain was recorded in a study of regulatory T cells in long-lasting Graves disease. Study conclusions and caveats: Sample size, which was small, may have reduced accuracy.

Time point denoted: persistent/refractory GD, antithyroid drugs over 5 years with positive TRAb. The TCR library was made from RNA extracted from PBMCs. Combining iRepertoire HTBI primers with Arm-PCR of CDR3 regions, the authors built TCR beta libraries. In TCRdb, the multiplex PCR reads were re-called with MiXCR into one record per CDR3 protein. The sample carries a few hundred thousand distinct CDR3 sequences, about 22% recorded once. This clonotype was detected many times. Antigen: not known. The CDR3 extends over 12 amino acids. V was shortened by 7 bases and J by 2 bases, with 8 bases between the two germline ends.

The source was peripheral blood mononuclear cells (PBMCs), collected when the disease was refractory, from a patient treated with antithyroid drugs. The receptor was isolated from a female donor with Graves disease. This chain uses TRBV12-3 or TRBV12-4 with TRBJ1-2; no reliable D call. CDR3 DNA sequence: TGTGCCAGCAAGGAGACAAACTATGGCTACACCTTC. This gives the protein CASKETNYGYTF.